This T cell receptor (beta chain) originates from a study of cytotoxic CD8 clonotypes in ibrutinib-treated CLL. Study-wide background: Of a cohort that held around 11 relapsed/refractory and over 14 treatment-naive patients, about 18 were IGHV unmutated. Study-wide findings and caveats: Public clonotypes showed up rarely, and on treatment they shrank or held steady.

V lost 2 bases and J lost 3; bases outside the gene matches: 3. The CDR3 runs 14 residues. The germline V gene has CDR1 MNHNS and CDR2 SASEGT. Sequencing used immunoSEQ multiplex PCR; TCRdb keeps in-frame clones, though not all of them. Among hundreds of thousands of clones listed, more than 65% were seen once. About this clone: Its antigen remains unidentified.

Specimen: PBMCs, collected before ibrutinib treatment. This clonotype was sampled from a human donor with chronic lymphocytic leukemia. This sequence joins TRBV6-1 and TRBJ1-1; TRBD1 matches 7 bases. DNA for the CDR3: TGTGCCAGCAGTGAAAGGGGGCCGTACACTGAAGCTTTCTTT. Its translation: CASSERGPYTEAFF.